The TCR beta chain described here comes from a study of CD8+CD57+ T cells in acquired aplastic anemia. Overall study results and limits: Patients and controls shared around 30 CD8+ CDR3 sequences. CD8+ Simpson's diversity showed no significant patient-control difference.

The sample holds many counts of this clonotype. Its antigen is unidentified. Both TCR beta VDJ combination and CDR3 sequence profiling were carried out. Genomic DNA was the template for this profiling. TCRdb processed the reads anew with MiXCR; each CDR3 protein has one entry. Of approximately 130,000 distinct CDR3 sequences in the sample, approximately 36% were seen once. Patients who underwent sequencing had shown CD8+CD57+ cell expansion by flow cytometry. This CDR3 is 16 amino acids long. Germline V gene data show CDR1 as SGDLS and CDR2 as YYNGEE. V was cut by 0 bases and J by 1 base, with 8 bases left in between.

This clonotype was obtained from a human donor with aplastic anemia. Input material: sorted CD4+, CD8+, or CD8+CD57+ T cells (not recorded which) from PBMCs. The chain links TRBV9 to TRBJ1-6; D is possibly TRBD1 (5 bases). This CDR3 reads CASSVDGGSYNSPLHF. CDR3 DNA sequence: TGTGCCAGCAGCGTAGATGGGGGGTCCTATAATTCACCCCTCCACTTT.